Following are 15 T cell receptor beta chains from one sample sequenced in a study of blood T cell repertoires in COVID-19. Here immunoSEQ multiplex PCR was the method, and the copy in TCRdb shows in-frame clones only, minus some. The repertoire holds 200,000 to 250,000 clones, with approximately 90% as singletons. Sequenced: peripheral blood. The receptors were sampled from a man aged 60 to 69 with COVID-19, enrolled during active disease.

The chain links TRBV5-1 to TRBJ2-5; TRBD2 aligns across 9 bases. The CDR3 has 18 residues. V shed 1 base and J 2 bases; nucleotides not matched to a gene: 12. In germline, CDR1 is SGHRS, CDR2 YFSETQ. CDR3 coding DNA: TGCGCCAGCAGCTTGTCCTTGCAGGCGGGGGGGCGGCAAGAGACCCAGTACTTC. Protein sequence: CASSLSLQAGGRQETQYF.

This chain links TRBV5-1 with TRBJ2-5; 10 positions match TRBD2. The V and J ends lost 1 base and 2 bases, in that order; junction bases with no gene match: 11. The CDR3 is made up of 18 amino acids. Germline CDR1 reads SGHRS; CDR2 reads YFSETQ. The CDR3 coding sequence is TGCGCCAGCAGCTTGTGGGGTAGCGGGGGGTCAGAGCAAGAGACCCAGTACTTC. Its protein is CASSLWGSGGSEQETQYF.

The J gene is TRBJ2-5, the V gene TRBV7-9, with D uncertain. Trimming removed 1 base from V and 1 base from J, with 16 bases in between. In germline, CDR1 is SEHNR, CDR2 FQNEAQ (reference sequence). The CDR3 loop spans 17 amino acids. The CDR3 DNA follows: TGTGCCAGCAGCTTAGAGTTTGGCCTTACTATCCAAGAGACCCAGTACTTC. Its protein product is CASSLEFGLTIQETQYF.

Turning to this clone: The sample carries other DNA sequences with the same CDR3. The CDR3 bases are TGTGCCAGTAGTATAGAGACAGGGGTAAGCAATCAGCCCCAGCATTTT. Protein: CASSIETGVSNQPQHF. The J gene is TRBJ1-5, the V gene TRBV19; 8 nucleotides line up with TRBD1. The germline gives CDR1 LNHDA, CDR2 SQIVND (reference sequence). This CDR3 region has 16 residues. V shed 0 bases and J 1 base; nucleotides not matched to a gene: 2.

This clone was detected a few times. This rearrangement joins TRBV24-1 to TRBJ2-2; 10 bases line up with TRBD2. Germline CDR1 is KGHDR and CDR2 is SFDVKD. V shed 11 bases, J shed 1 base, and the junction held 0 bases outside the gene matches. This CDR3 has 13 amino acids. The CDR3 DNA reads TGTGCCAGGACTAGCGGGAACACCGGGGAGCTGTTTTTT. Amino acid sequence: CARTSGNTGELFF.

A single count supports this clone. V and J are TRBV5-1 and TRBJ2-3, with TRBD1 matching over 8 bases. V trimming: 6 bases; J trimming: 6 bases; junction bases outside the gene matches: 9. Germline CDR1 and CDR2: SGHRS and YFSETQ. The CDR3 contains 14 residues. The CDR3 sequence is CASIPGQGYDTQYF. The CDR3 coding sequence is TGCGCCAGCATCCCAGGACAGGGCTACGATACGCAGTATTTT.

The V gene is TRBV27, the J gene TRBJ1-6, with 7 bases identical to TRBD1. V dropped 5 bases and J dropped 10; count of bases not matched to a gene: 8. This CDR3 contains 14 residues. CDR1 and CDR2 (germline): MNHEY, SMNVEV (reference sequence). The chain's CDR3 is CASSTRQGRSPLHF. CDR3 coding DNA: TGTGCCAGCAGTACCCGACAGGGCCGGTCACCCCTCCACTTT.

This clone was seen a single time. The chain uses TRBV18 and TRBJ1-3; tentatively, D is TRBD1 (5 bases). V gave up 5 bases and J gave up 3 bases, with 14 bases separating them. The CDR3 sequence is 15 residues long. The germline V gene has CDR1 KGHSH and CDR2 LQKENI. CDR3 loop: CASSSRGGDGNTIYF. The CDR3 region has the DNA TGTGCCAGCTCAAGTCGTGGAGGGGATGGAAACACCATATATTTT.

This chain joins TRBV12-3 or TRBV12-4 and TRBJ1-5; no clear D gene. Trimming pared 8 bases from V and 6 bases from J, leaving 11 bases between. The CDR3 length is 12 residues. CDR3 bases: TGTGCCAGCTCGCGATCTGGTCAGCCCCAGCATTTT. This sequence encodes CASSRSGQPQHF.

This clone was seen just once. The chain recombines TRBV2 with TRBJ2-3; 9 nucleotides line up with TRBD2. J gave up 0 bases and V 6 bases, and 4 bases lay outside the gene matches. This CDR3 has 15 residues. CDR1 and CDR2 from the germline V gene are SNHLY and FYNNEI. The CDR3 region has the DNA TGTGCCAGCAGCTTAGCGGGGGCGAGCACAGATACGCAGTATTTT. This sequence encodes CASSLAGASTDTQYF.

The V and J genes are TRBV10-2 and TRBJ2-2; 9 nucleotides line up with TRBD1. The ends lost 4 bases at V and 4 bases at J; junction bases unmatched: 7. This CDR3 contains 16 residues. Germline lookup yields CDR1 WSHSY and CDR2 SAAADI. The CDR3 DNA reads TGCGCCAGCAGTGCCGGGACAGGGCTGGGCACCGGGGAGCTGTTTTTT. This encodes CASSAGTGLGTGELFF.

This rearrangement joins TRBV27 to TRBJ1-2; the D gene is possibly TRBD1 (5 bases). Germline CDR1 is MNHEY and CDR2 is SMNVEV (reference sequence). V was cut by 5 bases and J by 8 bases, with 12 bases left in between. This CDR3 has 12 residues. The DNA of the CDR3 is TGTGCCAGCAGTCAAAGGGGCTGGGGCTACACCTTC. The encoded protein is CASSQRGWGYTF.

This chain joins TRBV10-3 and TRBJ2-7, with D possibly matching TRBD1 (5 bases). The V gene lost 0 bases and the J gene lost 0 bases, with 12 bases spanning the gap. Per germline, CDR1 ENHRY and CDR2 SYGVKD. The CDR3 contains 16 residues. In nucleotides, the CDR3 is TGTGCCATCAGTGAGTCAGGGGTCTCACTCTCCTACGAGCAGTACTTC. This codes for CAISESGVSLSYEQYF.

This chain joins TRBV5-1 and TRBJ1-1; TRBD1 agrees at 7 bases. The length of the CDR3 is 13 residues. J was trimmed by 4 bases and V by 3 bases; bases with no gene match: 3. Germline CDR1 SGHRS, CDR2 YFSETQ. CDR3 in amino acids: CASSSTGATEAFF. The CDR3 bases are TGCGCCAGCAGCTCTACAGGGGCCACTGAAGCTTTCTTT.

This chain joins TRBV18 and TRBJ1-5; no firm D call. The CDR3 sequence is 15 residues long. Germline values: CDR1 KGHSH, CDR2 LQKENI. V gave up 1 base and J gave up 1 base, with 8 bases separating them. CDR3 DNA sequence: TGTGCCAGCTCACCACAGGGCGGGAGCAATCAGCCCCAGCATTTT. Translating it yields CASSPQGGSNQPQHF.